A single sample gave rise to the 18 T cell receptor beta chains below, sequenced in a study of T cell responses to AZD1222 COVID-19 vaccine. Sequencing was performed with immunoSEQ multiplex PCR; in TCRdb, only in-frame clones are kept and a portion is missing. The sample shows approximately 150,000 clones, 85% to 95% of them seen only once. Source: peripheral blood, taken after recovery from COVID-19. The source is an adult who had recovered from COVID-19.

The chain recombines TRBV28 with TRBJ2-5, with D possibly TRBD1 on 6 matching bases. Germline-derived CDR1 and CDR2 are MDHEN and SYDVKM. The CDR3 spans 16 residues. Trimming removed 8 bases from V and 4 bases from J, with 23 bases in between. The CDR3: CASYTASQGSAETQYF. DNA of the CDR3: TGTGCCAGCTATACCGCCTCACAGGGTTCGGCAGAGACCCAGTACTTC.

The rearrangement joins TRBV7-6 to TRBJ1-3; no reliable D call. CDR1 and CDR2 (germline): SGHVS, FNYEAQ. Trimming stripped 0 bases from V and 1 base from J, with 13 bases between. The CDR3 loop spans 17 amino acids. In DNA form, the CDR3 reads TGTGCCAGCAGCTTAGCGCTGGGCGGAAGGTCTGGAAACACCATATATTTT. This sequence encodes CASSLALGGRSGNTIYF.

The V call is TRBV19, the J call TRBJ2-3; 8 bases fit TRBD2. The CDR3 runs 15 residues. The germline V gene has CDR1 LNHDA and CDR2 SQIVND (reference sequence). The J segment lost 3 bases and the V segment lost 5 bases, leaving 7 bases of the junction unmatched. The CDR3 sequence is CASSARLAPTDTQYF. Here the CDR3 DNA reads TGTGCCAGTAGTGCCCGACTAGCGCCGACAGATACGCAGTATTTT.

The gene calls are TRBV10-1 and TRBJ1-3; D is possibly TRBD1 (5 bases). The germline CDR1 and CDR2 sequences are WNHNN and SYGVQD (reference sequence). Trimming shortened V by 2 bases and J by 0 bases, and 23 bases separated the two germline ends. This CDR3 contains 20 residues. DNA for the CDR3: TGCGCCAGCAGTGAGCGAGGAAAGCCTCATCAGGGCTACTCTGGAAACACCATATATTTT. Amino acids: CASSERGKPHQGYSGNTIYF.

This chain joins TRBV28 and TRBJ1-2; the D is unclear. The CDR3 extends over 15 amino acids. The V gene lost 2 bases and the J gene lost 0 bases, with 10 bases spanning the gap. Germline values: CDR1 MDHEN, CDR2 SYDVKM. CDR3 protein: CASSLGHSSNYGYTF. The CDR3 DNA is TGTGCCAGCAGTTTAGGTCACAGTTCTAACTATGGCTACACCTTC.

The chain joins TRBV6-2 or TRBV6-3 to TRBJ2-2; weak D call: TRBD2 (6 bases). Germline CDR1 reads MNHEY; CDR2 reads SVGEGT. Trimming removed 6 bases at V and 3 bases at J, with 14 bases between. The CDR3 covers 15 residues. CDR3 DNA sequence: TGTGCCAGCAGCTATCACGCGGGATACACCGGGGAGCTGTTTTTT. It is translated as CASSYHAGYTGELFF.

The genes are TRBV3-1 (or the pseudogene TRBV3-2) and TRBJ2-7; D is possibly TRBD2 (5 bases). Deletions cut 1 base from V and 7 bases from J, with 14 bases between. Germline V lookup: CDR1 LGHDT, CDR2 YNNKEL (reference sequence). The CDR3 runs to 14 residues. The CDR3 DNA sequence: TGTGCCAGCAGCCAAGGGACTGGGCTAGGGGAGCAGTACTTC. Protein: CASSQGTGLGEQYF.

CDR3 in DNA: TGTGCCAGCAGCTTAGAAGGCGGGGGACGGCACGAGCAGTACTTC. It translates to CASSLEGGGRHEQYF. The rearrangement links TRBV7-6 to TRBJ2-7; 7 bases are shared with TRBD2. V was clipped by 1 base and J by 5 bases; unmatched bases: 8. The length of the CDR3 is 15 residues. The germline V gene has CDR1 SGHVS and CDR2 FNYEAQ.

DNA for the CDR3: TGCAGTGCTACGGCCCCCCCCGAGCAGTTCTTC. It translates to CSATAPPEQFF. The chain carries TRBV20-1 and TRBJ2-1, with unresolved D. CDR1 and CDR2 (germline): DFQATT, SNEGSKA (reference sequence). The CDR3 spans 11 residues. The V end was cut by 4 bases, the J end by 10 bases, with 11 bases between.

The gene calls are TRBV7-9 and TRBJ1-1; D is undetermined. The V end lost 4 bases, the J end lost 8 bases, and 8 bases lay between the germline ends. This CDR3 has 11 amino acids. CDR1 and CDR2 from the germline V gene are SEHNR and FQNEAQ (reference sequence). The CDR3: CASSWIPEAFF. CDR3 DNA sequence: TGTGCCAGCAGCTGGATTCCGGAAGCTTTCTTT.

This clone was detected only once. The J gene is TRBJ2-7, the V gene TRBV28, with 15 nucleotides matching TRBD2. The CDR3 sequence is 18 residues long. CDR1 MDHEN and CDR2 SYDVKM come from the germline V gene. V was pared by 2 bases and J by 3 bases, with 8 bases of the junction left unmatched. The CDR3 DNA reads as TGTGCCAGCAGTTTACCACCGGGACTAGCGGGGGGATACTACGAGCAGTACTTC. This encodes CASSLPPGLAGGYYEQYF.

This chain connects TRBV2 to TRBJ2-1; 12 bases match TRBD2. Per the germline V gene, CDR1 is SNHLY and CDR2 is FYNNEI. The CDR3 contains 19 residues. After removal of 0 bases from V and 7 bases from J, the junction contained 13 bases not matched to a gene. This CDR3 is CASSEALGSSGRALNEQFF. Written as DNA, the CDR3 is TGTGCCAGCAGTGAAGCGCTTGGGTCTAGCGGGAGGGCCCTAAATGAGCAGTTCTTC.

J is TRBJ2-5 and V is TRBV24-1; 8 bases match TRBD2. Germline assignment: CDR1 KGHDR and CDR2 SFDVKD. V lost 4 bases and J lost 7; bases outside the gene matches: 7. The CDR3 runs to 14 residues. Here the CDR3 DNA reads TGTGCCACCAGTGAGGGGACTAGGTTCGGGACCCAGTACTTC. This gives the protein CATSEGTRFGTQYF.

V usage is TRBV2 and J usage is TRBJ2-7, with 7 bases aligning to TRBD2. The length of the CDR3 is 16 residues. Trimming at V came to 2 bases and at J to 0 bases, leaving 7 bases not matched to a gene. Germline V gene lookup returns CDR1 SNHLY and CDR2 FYNNEI. CDR3 bases: TGTGCCAGCAGTGAAAGGGGCGGGGGAAACTCCTACGAGCAGTACTTC. It is translated as CASSERGGGNSYEQYF.

The J gene is TRBJ2-7, the V gene TRBV19; TRBD1 matches at 8 bases. Losses at the gene ends were 3 bases for V and 4 bases for J; bases not matched to a gene: 8. Germline CDR1 reads LNHDA; CDR2 reads SQIVND (reference sequence). The CDR3 extends over 15 amino acids. The CDR3 nucleotides read TGTGCCAGTAGTATCTCCGGACAGGGTGGGTACGAGCAGTACTTC. Protein sequence: CASSISGQGGYEQYF.

This clone was counted only a few times. The genes are TRBV28 and TRBJ1-6; TRBD1 agrees at 7 bases. The J segment lost 14 bases and the V segment lost 3 bases, leaving 4 bases of the junction unmatched. Germline V gene data show CDR1 as MDHEN and CDR2 as SYDVKM. This CDR3 has 12 residues. The CDR3 DNA sequence: TGTGCCAGCAGTTTCCTCGACAGGGCCCTCCACTTT. As protein: CASSFLDRALHF.

This chain links TRBV2 with TRBJ2-2; 8 nucleotides agree with TRBD2. With V trimmed by 6 bases and J by 6 bases, 6 bases remained unmatched. The CDR3 sequence is 14 residues long. From germline, CDR1 is SNHLY and CDR2 FYNNEI. CDR3 residues: CASSIRRGAGELFF. The CDR3 region has the DNA TGTGCCAGCAGCATTCGGCGGGGGGCCGGGGAGCTGTTTTTT.

This rearrangement joins TRBV2 to TRBJ2-3; 10 bases fit TRBD2. V lost 2 bases and J lost 6; bases outside the gene matches: 11. The V gene's germline CDR1 is SNHLY and CDR2 FYNNEI. The CDR3 sequence is 17 residues long. The CDR3 is CASSETPSGSLIDTQYF. The DNA of the CDR3 is TGTGCCAGCAGTGAAACTCCTAGCGGGAGTTTAATTGATACGCAGTATTTT.